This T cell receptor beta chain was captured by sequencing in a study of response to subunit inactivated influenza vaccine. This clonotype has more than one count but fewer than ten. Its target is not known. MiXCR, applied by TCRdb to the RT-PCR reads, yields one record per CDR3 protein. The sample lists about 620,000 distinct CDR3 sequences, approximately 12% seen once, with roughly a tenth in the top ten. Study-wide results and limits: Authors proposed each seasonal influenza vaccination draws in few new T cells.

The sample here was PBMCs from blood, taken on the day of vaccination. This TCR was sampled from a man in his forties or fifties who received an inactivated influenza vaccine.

The CDR3 region is CSATGENTQYF. The CDR3 DNA reads as TGCAGTGCCACAGGGGAAAATACGCAGTATTTT. The rearrangement uses TRBV20-1 and TRBJ2-3; TRBD1 matches at 7 bases. Germline V gene data show CDR1 as DFQATT and CDR2 as SNEGSKA (reference sequence). The CDR3 extends over 11 amino acids. V lost 6 bases to trimming and J lost 7 bases; unmatched junction nucleotides: 4.